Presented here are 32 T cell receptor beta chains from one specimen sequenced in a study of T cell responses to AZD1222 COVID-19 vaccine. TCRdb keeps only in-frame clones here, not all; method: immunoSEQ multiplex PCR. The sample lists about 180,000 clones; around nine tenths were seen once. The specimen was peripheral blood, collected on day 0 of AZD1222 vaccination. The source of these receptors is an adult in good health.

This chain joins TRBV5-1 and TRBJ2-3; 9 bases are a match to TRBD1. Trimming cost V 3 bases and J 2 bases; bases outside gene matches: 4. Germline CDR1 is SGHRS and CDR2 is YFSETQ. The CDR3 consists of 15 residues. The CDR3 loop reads CASSWGDRVTDTQYF. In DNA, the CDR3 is TGCGCCAGCAGCTGGGGGGACAGGGTCACAGATACGCAGTATTTT.

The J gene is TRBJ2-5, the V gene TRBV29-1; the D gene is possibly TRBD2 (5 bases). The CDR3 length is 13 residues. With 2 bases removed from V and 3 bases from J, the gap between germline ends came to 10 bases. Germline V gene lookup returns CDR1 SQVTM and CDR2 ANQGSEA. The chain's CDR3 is CSVEQTRKETQYF. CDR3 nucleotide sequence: TGCAGCGTTGAACAAACTAGAAAAGAGACCCAGTACTTC.

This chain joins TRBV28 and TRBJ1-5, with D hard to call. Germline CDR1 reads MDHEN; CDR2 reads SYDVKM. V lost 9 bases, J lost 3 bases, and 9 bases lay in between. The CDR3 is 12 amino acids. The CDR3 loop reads CASKQSNQPQHF. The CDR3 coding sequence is TGTGCCAGTAAACAGTCCAATCAGCCCCAGCATTTT.

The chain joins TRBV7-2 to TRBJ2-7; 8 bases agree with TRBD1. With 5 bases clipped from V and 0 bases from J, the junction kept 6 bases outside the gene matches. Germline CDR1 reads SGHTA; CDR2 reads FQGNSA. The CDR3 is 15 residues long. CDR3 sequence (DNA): TGTGCCAGCAGCAAACAGGGGGGCCTCTCCTACGAGCAGTACTTC. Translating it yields CASSKQGGLSYEQYF.

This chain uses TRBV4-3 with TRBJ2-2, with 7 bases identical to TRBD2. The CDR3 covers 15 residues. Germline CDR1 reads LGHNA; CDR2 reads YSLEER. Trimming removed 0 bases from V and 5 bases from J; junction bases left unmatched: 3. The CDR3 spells CASSQDQRGTGELFF. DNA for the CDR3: TGCGCCAGCAGCCAAGACCAGCGGGGAACCGGGGAGCTGTTTTTT.

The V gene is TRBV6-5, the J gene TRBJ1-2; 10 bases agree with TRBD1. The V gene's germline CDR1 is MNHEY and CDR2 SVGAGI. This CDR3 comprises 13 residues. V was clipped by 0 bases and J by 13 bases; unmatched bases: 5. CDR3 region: CASSYSRTGGLTF. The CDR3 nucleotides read TGTGCCAGCAGTTACTCTAGGACAGGGGGGCTCACCTTC.

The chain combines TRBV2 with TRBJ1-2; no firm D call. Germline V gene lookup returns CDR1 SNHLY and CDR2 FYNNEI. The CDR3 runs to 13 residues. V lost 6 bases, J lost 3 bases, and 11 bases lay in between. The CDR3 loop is CASRASEYYGYTF. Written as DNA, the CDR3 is TGTGCCAGCAGGGCATCGGAGTACTATGGCTACACCTTC.

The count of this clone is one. The CDR3 DNA reads TGTGCCAGCAGGCGACAGGGTAGCACAGATACGCAGTATTTT. Amino acid sequence: CASRRQGSTDTQYF. This chain uses TRBV6-6 with TRBJ2-3; TRBD1 matches at 7 bases. The CDR3 totals 14 residues. The V segment lost 6 bases and the J segment 0 bases; nucleotides outside the gene matches: 3. The germline V gene has CDR1 MNHNY and CDR2 SVGAGI (reference sequence).

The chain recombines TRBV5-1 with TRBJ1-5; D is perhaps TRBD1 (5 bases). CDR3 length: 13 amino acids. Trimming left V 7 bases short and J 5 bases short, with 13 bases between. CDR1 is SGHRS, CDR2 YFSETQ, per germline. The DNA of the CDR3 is TGCGCCAGCCCGAGGTCGGGGGATCAGCCCCAGCATTTT. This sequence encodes CASPRSGDQPQHF.

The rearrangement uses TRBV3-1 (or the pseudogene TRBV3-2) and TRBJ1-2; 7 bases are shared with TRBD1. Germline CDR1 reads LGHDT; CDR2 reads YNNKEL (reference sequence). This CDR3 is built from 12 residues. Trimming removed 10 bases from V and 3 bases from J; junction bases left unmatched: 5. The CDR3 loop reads CATTGMDYGYTF. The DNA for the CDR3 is TGTGCCACGACAGGGATGGACTATGGCTACACCTTC.

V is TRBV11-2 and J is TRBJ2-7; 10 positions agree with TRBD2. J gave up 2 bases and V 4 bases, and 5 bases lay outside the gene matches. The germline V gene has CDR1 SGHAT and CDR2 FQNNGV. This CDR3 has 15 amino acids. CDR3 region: CASSSTSGATYEQYF. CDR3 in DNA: TGTGCCAGCAGCTCCACTAGCGGGGCGACCTACGAGCAGTACTTC.

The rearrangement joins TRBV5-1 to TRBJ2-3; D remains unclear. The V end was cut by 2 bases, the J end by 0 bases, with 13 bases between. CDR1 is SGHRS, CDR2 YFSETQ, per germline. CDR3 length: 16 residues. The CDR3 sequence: CASSLNTAPSTDTQYF. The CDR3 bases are TGCGCCAGCAGCTTAAATACCGCCCCTAGCACAGATACGCAGTATTTT.

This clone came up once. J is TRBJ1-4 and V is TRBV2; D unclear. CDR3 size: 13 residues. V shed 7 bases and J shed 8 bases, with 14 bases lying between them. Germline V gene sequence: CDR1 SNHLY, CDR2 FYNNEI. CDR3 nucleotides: TGTGCCAGCACGCCCGACAACGGCGAAAAACTGTTTTTT. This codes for CASTPDNGEKLFF. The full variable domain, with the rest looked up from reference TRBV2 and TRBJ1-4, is EPEVTQTPSHQVTQMGQEVILRCVPISNHLYFYWYRQILGQKVEFLVSFYNNEISEKSEIFDDQFSVERPDGSNFTLKIRSTKLEDSAMYFCASTPDNGEKLFFGSGTQLSVL.

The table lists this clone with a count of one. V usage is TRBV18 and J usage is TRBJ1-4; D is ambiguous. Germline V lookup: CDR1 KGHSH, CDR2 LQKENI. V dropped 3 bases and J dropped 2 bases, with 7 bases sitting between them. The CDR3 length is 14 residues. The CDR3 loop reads CASSPRGTNEKLFF. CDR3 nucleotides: TGTGCCAGCTCACCGCGAGGTACTAATGAAAAACTGTTTTTT.

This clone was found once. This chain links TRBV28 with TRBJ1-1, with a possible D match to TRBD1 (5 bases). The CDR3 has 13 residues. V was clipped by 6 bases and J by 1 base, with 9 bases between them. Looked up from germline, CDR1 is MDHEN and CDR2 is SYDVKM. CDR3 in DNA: TGTGCCAGCAGGAATACAGGGAACACTGAAGCTTTCTTT. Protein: CASRNTGNTEAFF.

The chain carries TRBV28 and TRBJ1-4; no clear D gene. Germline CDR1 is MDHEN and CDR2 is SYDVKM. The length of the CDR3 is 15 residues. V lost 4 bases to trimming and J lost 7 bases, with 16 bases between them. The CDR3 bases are TGTGCCAGCAGTTCGGCAATGGCTGGTGGTGAAAAACTGTTTTTT. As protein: CASSSAMAGGEKLFF.

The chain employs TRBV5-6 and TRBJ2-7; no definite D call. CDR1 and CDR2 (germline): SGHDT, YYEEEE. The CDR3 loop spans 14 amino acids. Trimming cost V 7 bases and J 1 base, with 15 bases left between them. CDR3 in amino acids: CASGPPNESYEQYF. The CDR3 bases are TGTGCCAGCGGCCCCCCGAACGAATCCTACGAGCAGTACTTC.

The CDR3 reads CSARFSYEQYF. DNA for the CDR3: TGCAGTGCTAGATTCAGCTACGAGCAGTACTTC. This chain joins TRBV20-1 and TRBJ2-7; unclear D gene. Germline V gives CDR1 DFQATT, CDR2 SNEGSKA (reference sequence). The CDR3 has 11 residues. V shed 2 bases and J shed 3 bases, with 5 bases lying between them.

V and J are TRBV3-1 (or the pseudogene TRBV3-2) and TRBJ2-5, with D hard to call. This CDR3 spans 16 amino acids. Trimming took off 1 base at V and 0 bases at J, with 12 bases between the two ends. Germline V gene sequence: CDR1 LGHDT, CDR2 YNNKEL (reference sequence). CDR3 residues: CASSQVGLGNQETQYF. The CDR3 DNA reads TGTGCCAGCAGCCAAGTCGGGCTCGGAAACCAAGAGACCCAGTACTTC.

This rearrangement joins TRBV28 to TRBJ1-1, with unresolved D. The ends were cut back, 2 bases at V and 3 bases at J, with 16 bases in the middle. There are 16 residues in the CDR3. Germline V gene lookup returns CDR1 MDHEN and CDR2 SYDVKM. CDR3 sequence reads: CASSLRAGNRHTEAFF. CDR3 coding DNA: TGTGCCAGCAGTTTAAGGGCAGGCAATAGGCACACTGAAGCTTTCTTT.

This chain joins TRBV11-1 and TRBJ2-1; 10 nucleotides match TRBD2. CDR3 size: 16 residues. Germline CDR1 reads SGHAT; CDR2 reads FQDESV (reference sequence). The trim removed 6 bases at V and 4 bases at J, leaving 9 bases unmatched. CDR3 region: CASRTLSGGAYNEQFF. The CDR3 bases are TGTGCCAGCAGGACCCTCAGCGGGGGGGCTTACAATGAGCAGTTCTTC.

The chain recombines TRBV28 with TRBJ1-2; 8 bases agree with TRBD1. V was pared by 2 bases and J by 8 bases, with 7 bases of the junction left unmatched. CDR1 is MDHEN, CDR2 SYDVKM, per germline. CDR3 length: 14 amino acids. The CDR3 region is CASSLPDRVSGYTF. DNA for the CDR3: TGTGCCAGCAGTTTACCGGACAGGGTGTCGGGCTACACCTTC.

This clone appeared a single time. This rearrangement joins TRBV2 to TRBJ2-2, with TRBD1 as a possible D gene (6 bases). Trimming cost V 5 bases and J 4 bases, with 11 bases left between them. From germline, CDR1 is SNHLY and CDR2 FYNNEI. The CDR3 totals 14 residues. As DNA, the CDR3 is TGTGCCAGCAGTTGGGACAACCTCACCGGGGAGCTGTTTTTT. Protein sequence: CASSWDNLTGELFF.

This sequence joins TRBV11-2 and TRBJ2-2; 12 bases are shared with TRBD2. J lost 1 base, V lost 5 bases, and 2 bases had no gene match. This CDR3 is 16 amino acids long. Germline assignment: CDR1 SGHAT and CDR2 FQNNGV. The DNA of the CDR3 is TGTGCCAGCAGCCAACTAGCGGGGGGGAACACCGGGGAGCTGTTTTTT. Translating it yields CASSQLAGGNTGELFF.

CDR3 loop: CASSRVQSNQPQHF. CDR3 nucleotides: TGTGCCAGCAGCCGGGTCCAAAGCAATCAGCCCCAGCATTTT. The chain couples TRBV7-8 to TRBJ1-5, with D unclear. The ends were cut back, 5 bases at V and 1 base at J, with 9 bases in the middle. This CDR3 is 14 amino acids long. CDR1 and CDR2 from the germline V gene are SGHVS and FQNEAQ.

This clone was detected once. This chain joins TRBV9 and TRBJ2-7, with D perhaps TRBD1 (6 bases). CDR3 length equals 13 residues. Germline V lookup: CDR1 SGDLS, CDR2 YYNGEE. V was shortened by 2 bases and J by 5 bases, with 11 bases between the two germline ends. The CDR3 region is CASSVSQGNEQYF. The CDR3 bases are TGTGCCAGCAGCGTGAGTCAGGGGAACGAGCAGTACTTC.

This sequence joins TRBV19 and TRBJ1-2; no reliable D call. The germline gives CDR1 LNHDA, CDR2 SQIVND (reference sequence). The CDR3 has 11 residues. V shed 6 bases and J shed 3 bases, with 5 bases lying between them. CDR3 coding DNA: TGTGCCAGTAGGAGAGACTATGGCTACACCTTC. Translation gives CASRRDYGYTF.

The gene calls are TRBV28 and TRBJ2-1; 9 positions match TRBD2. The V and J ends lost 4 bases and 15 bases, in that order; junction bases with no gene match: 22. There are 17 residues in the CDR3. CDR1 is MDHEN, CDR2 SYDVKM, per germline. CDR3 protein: CASSSPPGSSGGLSRFF. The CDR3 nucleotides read TGTGCCAGCAGTTCGCCCCCGGGTAGTAGCGGGGGCCTTAGCAGGTTCTTC.

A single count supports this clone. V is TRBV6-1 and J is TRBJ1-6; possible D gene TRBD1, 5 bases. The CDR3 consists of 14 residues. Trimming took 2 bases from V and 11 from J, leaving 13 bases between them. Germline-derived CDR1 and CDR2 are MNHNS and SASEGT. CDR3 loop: CASSESQGNPPLHF. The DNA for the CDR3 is TGTGCCAGCAGTGAATCCCAGGGAAACCCACCCCTCCACTTT.

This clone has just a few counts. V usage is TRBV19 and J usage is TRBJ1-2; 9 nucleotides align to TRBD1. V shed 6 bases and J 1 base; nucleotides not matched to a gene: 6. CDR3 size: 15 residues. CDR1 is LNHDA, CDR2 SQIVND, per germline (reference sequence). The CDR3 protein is CASRTPGQGNYGYTF. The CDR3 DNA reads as TGTGCCAGTAGAACACCGGGACAGGGTAACTATGGCTACACCTTC.

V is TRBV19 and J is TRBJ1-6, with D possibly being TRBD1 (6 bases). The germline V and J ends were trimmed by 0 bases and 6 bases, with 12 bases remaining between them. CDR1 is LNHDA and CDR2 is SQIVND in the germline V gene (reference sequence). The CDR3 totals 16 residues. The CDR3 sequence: CASSIDHRAPNSPLHF. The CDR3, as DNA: TGTGCCAGTAGTATAGACCACAGGGCGCCTAATTCACCCCTCCACTTT.

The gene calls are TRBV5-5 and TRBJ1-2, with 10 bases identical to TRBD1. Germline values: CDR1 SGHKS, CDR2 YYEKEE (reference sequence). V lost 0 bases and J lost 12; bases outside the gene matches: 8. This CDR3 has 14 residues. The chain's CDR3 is CASSLGGQGERNTF. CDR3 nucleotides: TGTGCCAGCAGCTTGGGAGGACAGGGGGAAAGGAACACCTTC.